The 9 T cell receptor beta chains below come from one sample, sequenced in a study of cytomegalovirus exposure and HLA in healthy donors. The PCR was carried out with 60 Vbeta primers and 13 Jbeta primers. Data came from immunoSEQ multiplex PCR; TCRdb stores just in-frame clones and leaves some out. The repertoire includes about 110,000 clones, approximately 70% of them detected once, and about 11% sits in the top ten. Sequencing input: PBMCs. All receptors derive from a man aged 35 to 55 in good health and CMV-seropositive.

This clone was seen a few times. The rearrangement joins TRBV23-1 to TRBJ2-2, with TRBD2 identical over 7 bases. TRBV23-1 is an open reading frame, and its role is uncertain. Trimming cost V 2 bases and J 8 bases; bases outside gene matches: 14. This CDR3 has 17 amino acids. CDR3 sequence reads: CASSQSPRREPGGELFF. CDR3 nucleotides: TGCGCCAGCAGTCAAAGCCCCAGGCGGGAGCCAGGGGGGGAGCTGTTTTTT.

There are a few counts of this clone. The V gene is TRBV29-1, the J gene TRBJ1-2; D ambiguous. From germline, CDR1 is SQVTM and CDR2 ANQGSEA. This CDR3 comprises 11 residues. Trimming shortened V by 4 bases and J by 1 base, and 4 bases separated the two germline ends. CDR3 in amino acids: CSVVSNYGYTF. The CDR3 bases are TGCAGCGTTGTGAGTAACTATGGCTACACCTTC.

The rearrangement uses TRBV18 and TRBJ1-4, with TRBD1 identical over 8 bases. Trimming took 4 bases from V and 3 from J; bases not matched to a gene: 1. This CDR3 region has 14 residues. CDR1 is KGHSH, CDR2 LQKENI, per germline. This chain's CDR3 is CASSLQGANEKLFF. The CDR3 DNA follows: TGTGCCAGCTCACTACAGGGGGCTAATGAAAAACTGTTTTTT.

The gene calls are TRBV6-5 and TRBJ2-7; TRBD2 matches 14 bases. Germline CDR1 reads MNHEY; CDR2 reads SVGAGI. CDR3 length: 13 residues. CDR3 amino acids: CASSSGLAGGFWV. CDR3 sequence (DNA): TGTGCCAGCAGTTCCGGACTAGCGGGAGGTTTTTGGGTC.

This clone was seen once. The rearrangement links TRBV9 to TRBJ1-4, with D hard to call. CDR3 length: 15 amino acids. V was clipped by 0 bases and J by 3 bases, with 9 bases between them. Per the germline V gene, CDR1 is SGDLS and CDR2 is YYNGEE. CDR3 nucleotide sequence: TGTGCCAGCAGCGTAGGCGGAGCCCCTAATGAAAAACTGTTTTTT. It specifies CASSVGGAPNEKLFF. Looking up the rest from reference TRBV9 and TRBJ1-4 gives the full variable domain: DSGVTQTPKHLITATGQRVTLRCSPRSGDLSVYWYQQSLDQGLQFLIQYYNGEERAKGNILERFSAQQFPDLHSELNLSSLELGDSALYFCASSVGGAPNEKLFFGSGTQLSVL.

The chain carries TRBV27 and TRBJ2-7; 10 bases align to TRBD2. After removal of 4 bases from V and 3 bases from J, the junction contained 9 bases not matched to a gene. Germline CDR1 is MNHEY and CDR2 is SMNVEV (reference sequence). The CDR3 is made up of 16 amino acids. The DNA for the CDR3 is TGTGCCAGCAGTTCAATAACTAGCGGGAAAATCTACGAGCAGTACGTC. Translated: CASSSITSGKIYEQYV.

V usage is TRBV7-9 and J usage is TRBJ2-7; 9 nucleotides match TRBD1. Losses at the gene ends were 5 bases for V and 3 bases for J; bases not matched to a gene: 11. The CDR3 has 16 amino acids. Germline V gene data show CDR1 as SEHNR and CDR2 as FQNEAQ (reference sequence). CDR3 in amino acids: CASSTKDRGAFYEQYF. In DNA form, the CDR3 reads TGTGCCAGCAGCACGAAGGACAGGGGCGCCTTCTACGAGCAGTACTTC.

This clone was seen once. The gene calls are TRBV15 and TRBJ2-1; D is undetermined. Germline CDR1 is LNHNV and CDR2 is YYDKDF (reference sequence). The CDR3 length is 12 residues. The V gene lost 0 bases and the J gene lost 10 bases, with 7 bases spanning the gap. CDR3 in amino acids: CATSRESREQFF. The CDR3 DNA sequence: TGTGCCACCAGCAGAGAATCGAGGGAGCAGTTCTTC.

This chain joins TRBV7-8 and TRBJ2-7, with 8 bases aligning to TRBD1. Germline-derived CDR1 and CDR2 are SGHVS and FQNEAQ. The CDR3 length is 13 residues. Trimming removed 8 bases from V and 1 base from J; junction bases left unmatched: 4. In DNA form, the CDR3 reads TGTGCCAGCTCGCAGGGGGCGTCCTACGAGCAGTACTTC. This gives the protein CASSQGASYEQYF.